The subject of this entry is one TCR beta chain. Its cognate antigen is unknown. The data stem from a study of cytomegalovirus exposure and HLA in healthy donors. General observations from the study: A highly shared variant cluster was judged a likely technical artifact. Accounts indicate the classifier identified cytomegalovirus status with strong specificity and sensitivity.

Trimming took 7 bases from V and 3 from J; bases not matched to a gene: 7. Germline values: CDR1 SGHVS, CDR2 FNYEAQ. The CDR3 is made up of 15 amino acids. PCR used 60 Vbeta primers and 13 Jbeta primers. Repertoires were generated with immunoSEQ multiplex PCR, while TCRdb's copy carries only in-frame clones and drops some. This table holds some 200,000 clones. The gene calls are TRBV7-6 and TRBJ1-1, with 11 positions matching TRBD1. This TCR derives from a man aged 25-40 years in good health and CMV-seronegative. The sample comprised PBMCs. This chain's CDR3 is CASTRTGGEDTEAFF. The CDR3 bases are TGTGCCAGCACCCGGACAGGGGGCGAGGACACTGAAGCTTTCTTT. Full variable domain (outside the CDR3, taken from reference TRBV7-6 and TRBJ1-1): GAGVSQSPRYKVTKRGQDVALRCDPISGHVSLYWYRQALGQGPEFLTYFNYEAQQDKSGLPNDRFSAERPEGSISTLTIQRTEQRDSAMYRCASTRTGGEDTEAFFGQGTRLTVV.